One TCR beta chain is described in this entry. What antigen it recognizes has not been identified. Base qualities are not at hand, and no much larger clone is one base apart. Ficoll-Paque density gradient centrifugation was the method used to isolate PBMCs. This sample is drawn from a study of T-cell memory formation after mild COVID-19 (dated by TCRdb to the early 2020s). About the investigation overall: TCR sequence clusters from the two donors were largely donor specific. In two donors, T-cell clones that expanded and contracted after mild COVID-19 were tracked by sequencing TCRalpha and TCRbeta repertoires over time. Two young, previously healthy adult volunteers, one female and one male, were included in the cohort.

The listed sequencing device is Illumina NovaSeq 6000. TCRalpha and TCRbeta cDNA libraries were built by 5'RACE with constant-segment primers, adding sample barcodes and unique molecular identifiers. Trizol reagent was used to extract RNA from every sample. Library amplification was performed in two PCR steps, and a second sample barcode and Illumina TruSeq adapters were introduced in the second step. Sequencing of the libraries was done on an Illumina NovaSeq, producing 2 x 150 bp paired-end reads. Regarding the original processing steps: The reads were demultiplexed and collapsed into UMI-guided consensus sequences using migec v1.2.7. Using mixcr v2.1.11, UMI consensuses were aligned to TRA and TRB V and J templates and then assembled into clonotypes. Clonotypes were classified as expanded or contracted when called significant by both edgeR and NoisET, with noise models trained on biological replicates. For edgeR calls, the cutoffs were a false discovery rate-adjusted p below 0.01 and a log2 fold-change threshold of 1. As an exploratory analysis of dynamics, max-normalized trajectories of the 1000 most abundant clonotypes were examined with PCA combined with hierarchical clustering. Each responding clone was given a CD4 or CD8 phenotype based on the CD4+ and CD8+ repertoires, which had been sequenced separately. Starting from the raw public reads, TCRdb applied fastp trimming at Q25, assembled clones with MiXCR and retained in-frame beta chains. All rows with the same CDR3 protein become a single entry with the most common DNA and genes. The V and J calls come from TCRdb's annotation, not from the publication. The sample profile shows more than 80,000 distinct CDR3 sequences; approximately 15% of them were found once. The ten largest make up over 25% of the sample.

V is pruned by 6 bases and J by 7 bases, leaving 5 bases of the junction without a gene match. The CDR3 numbers 13 residues from cysteine through phenylalanine. The CDR3 DNA has 39 bases and is translated from base 1. The germline V gene specifies SGHVS as CDR1 and FNYEAQ as CDR2. Summary of the overall study and its limitations: Contracting CD4+ clones appeared mostly in the CM and EM memory subsets, whereas CD8+ clones were enriched in EMRA. The study covered only a couple of mild cases, and larger cohorts including severe cases with pre-infection samples were considered necessary. The detection of some responding clones in pre-infection memory suggests that pre-existing cross-reactive memory T cells joined the SARS-CoV-2 response. Balanced CD4/CD8 phenotypes were observed for clones contracting from day 15 to 85, whereas a bias towards CD4+ was observed for a second wave of clones expanding from day 15 to 37. SARS-CoV-2 specificity was not confirmed for the second-wave clones peaking on day 37.

The sequence is built from TRBV7-6 and TRBJ1-4, and TRBD1 aligns with 7 junction nucleotides. Sequencing used PBMCs or a T cell subset sorted from them (not recorded which). The clonotype originates from an adult woman who had mild COVID-19 (a few samples of this study predate the infection). The sample titles of this study are shuffled in the database, so cell type and time point are left out; the donor was told from shared clones. In nucleotides, the sequence is TGTGCCAGCAGAACAGGGGAGGGTGAAAAACTGTTTTTT. The encoded protein is CASRTGEGEKLFF.